What follows are 19 T cell receptor beta chains derived from one specimen sequenced in a study of T cell repertoires in cytomegalovirus infection. TCRdb re-analysed the reads in MiXCR, keeping a single row per CDR3 protein. The profile shows fewer than 550,000 distinct CDR3 sequences, about 11% of them singletons. The source material was PBMCs. All receptors derive from a human donor in good health (CMV status not recorded). Some clones in this sample may be carry-over from other donors' samples.

The CDR3 sequence is CASGLPRTGMNTEAFF. In DNA form, the CDR3 reads TGTGCTAGTGGTTTGCCCCGGACAGGGATGAACACTGAAGCTTTCTTT. The chain combines TRBV12-5 with TRBJ1-1, with 8 nucleotides matching TRBD1. The CDR3 runs 16 residues. Germline V CDR1 and CDR2: LGHNT, FRNRAP. Trimming removed 2 bases from V and 0 bases from J; junction bases left unmatched: 5.

This clonotype showed up just a few times. V and J are TRBV13 and TRBJ2-7, with D uncertain. This CDR3 has 13 amino acids. Trimming stripped 5 bases from V and 5 bases from J, with 13 bases between. Germline values: CDR1 PRHDT, CDR2 FYEKMQ (reference sequence). The CDR3 protein is CASSALRSDEQYF. CDR3 sequence (DNA): TGTGCCAGCAGCGCACTAAGGTCCGACGAGCAGTACTTC.

This clonotype was counted ten times or more. The chain is built from TRBV7-6 and TRBJ2-7; 8 bases line up with TRBD2. The CDR3 totals 17 residues. The V segment lost 5 bases and the J segment 1 base; nucleotides outside the gene matches: 13. Germline lookup yields CDR1 SGHVS and CDR2 FNYEAQ. CDR3 coding DNA: TGTGCCAGCAGCCCCGTCCCAGCGGGAGAGTTGTCCTACGAGCAGTACTTC. Translation: CASSPVPAGELSYEQYF.

The chain combines TRBV7-2 with TRBJ1-1; maybe TRBD1 (5 bases). Germline CDR1 is SGHTA and CDR2 is FQGNSA. The V and J ends lost 2 bases and 12 bases respectively, with 19 bases between them. CDR3 length: 14 amino acids. The CDR3 is CASSLRGVKADTFF. The CDR3 bases are TGTGCCAGCAGCTTACGGGGGGTTAAGGCGGACACTTTCTTT.

This clonotype has ten or more counts. This sequence joins TRBV7-2 and TRBJ2-3; 10 bases match TRBD2. There are 15 residues in the CDR3. Looked up from germline, CDR1 is SGHTA and CDR2 is FQGNSA. V dropped 2 bases and J dropped 4; count of bases not matched to a gene: 3. The CDR3 spells CASSLSGGASDTQYF. As DNA, the CDR3 is TGTGCCAGCAGCTTAAGCGGGGGGGCTTCAGATACGCAGTATTTT. The complete variable domain, with remaining parts taken from reference TRBV7-2 and TRBJ2-3, reads GAGVSQSPSNKVTEKGKDVELRCDPISGHTALYWYRQSLGQGLEFLIYFQGNSAPDKSGLPSDRFSAERTGGSVSTLTIQRTQQEDSAVYLCASSLSGGASDTQYFGPGTRLTVL.

At least ten counts were recorded for this clonotype. V gene TRBV6-1 combines with J gene TRBJ1-1; D is ambiguous. Per germline, CDR1 MNHNS and CDR2 SASEGT. V was trimmed by 1 base and J by 10 bases, leaving 10 bases between them. The CDR3 totals 12 residues. CDR3 DNA sequence: TGTGCCAGCAGTGAAGTTATCTACCCAGCTTTCTTT. This codes for CASSEVIYPAFF.

The rearrangement uses TRBV18 and TRBJ2-1; D ambiguous. Deletions cut 2 bases from V and 0 bases from J, with 8 bases between. This CDR3 region has 15 residues. Germline values: CDR1 KGHSH, CDR2 LQKENI. The CDR3 DNA follows: TGTGCCAGCTCACCATCGGTAAGCTCCTACAATGAGCAGTTCTTC. This translates into CASSPSVSSYNEQFF.

Many counts were recorded for this clonotype. The J gene is TRBJ2-1, the V gene TRBV7-9, with D unclear. Germline CDR1 SEHNR, CDR2 FQNEAQ (reference sequence). The CDR3 totals 13 residues. V dropped 5 bases and J dropped 8 bases, with 13 bases sitting between them. The CDR3 coding sequence is TGTGCCAGCAGCGCCCCCCGCTCAGATGAGCAGTTCTTC. The encoded protein is CASSAPRSDEQFF. The full variable domain, its missing parts supplied by reference TRBV7-9 and TRBJ2-1, is DTGVSQNPRHKITKRGQNVTFRCDPISEHNRLYWYRQTLGQGPEFLTYFQNEAQLEKSRLLSDRFSAERPKGSFSTLEIQRTEQGDSAMYLCASSAPRSDEQFFGPGTRLTVL.

This clonotype was observed many times. CDR3: CASSFGGRVSQPQHF. The CDR3 DNA follows: TGTGCCAGCAGTTTCGGTGGCAGGGTATCTCAGCCCCAGCATTTT. The genes are TRBV12-3 or TRBV12-4 and TRBJ1-5; maybe TRBD1 (5 bases). The V end lost 3 bases, the J end lost 6 bases, and 15 bases lay between the germline ends. The CDR3 is made up of 15 amino acids.

The table lists this clonotype with a few counts. V usage is TRBV2 and J usage is TRBJ2-5; the D gene is possibly TRBD2 (5 bases). The CDR3 is made up of 13 amino acids. V shed 7 bases and J shed 5 bases, with 14 bases lying between them. Germline V gene lookup returns CDR1 SNHLY and CDR2 FYNNEI. CDR3 in DNA: TGTGCCAGCAATCGGGAATCGGAGGAGACCCAGTACTTC. It codes for CASNRESEETQYF.

In this sample, this clonotype turned up a few times. This chain uses TRBV18 with TRBJ1-5; D might be TRBD1 (5 bases). The germline V gene has CDR1 KGHSH and CDR2 LQKENI. The CDR3 sequence is 17 residues long. V lost 0 bases and J lost 2, with 14 bases in between. The CDR3 sequence: CASSPPSRRDGNQPQHF. DNA of the CDR3: TGTGCCAGCTCACCACCGAGTCGCAGGGACGGCAATCAGCCCCAGCATTTT.

The chain joins TRBV3-1 to TRBJ2-7, with TRBD1 matching over 8 bases. Germline lookup yields CDR1 LGHDT and CDR2 YNNKEL (reference sequence). The CDR3 covers 12 residues. J was trimmed by 9 bases and V by 1 base; bases with no gene match: 2. The CDR3 DNA sequence: TGTGCCAGCAGCCAAGGACAGGGGAGGCAGTACTTC. It yields the protein CASSQGQGRQYF.

This chain uses TRBV7-9 with TRBJ1-1; D uncertain. This CDR3 comprises 11 residues. The V end was cut by 1 base, the J end by 10 bases, with 7 bases between. CDR1 SEHNR and CDR2 FQNEAQ come from the germline V gene (reference sequence). The CDR3 DNA is TGTGCCAGCAGCTTAGATGTGGGAGCTTTCTTT. This sequence encodes CASSLDVGAFF.

This clonotype was counted at least ten times. The chain carries TRBV20-1 and TRBJ1-4, with 8 bases aligning to TRBD1. V was pared by 3 bases and J by 4 bases, with 10 bases of the junction left unmatched. Germline CDR1 is DFQATT and CDR2 is SNEGSKA (reference sequence). The CDR3 length is 16 residues. CDR3 nucleotide sequence: TGCAGTGCTAGGGGGAGCAGGGGGCTAGGTAATGAAAAACTGTTTTTT. Its protein is CSARGSRGLGNEKLFF.

About this clonotype: A read error is possible here, since a much larger clone lies one base away. V is TRBV11-2 and J is TRBJ2-3; unclear D gene. The CDR3 has 11 amino acids. Trimming shortened V by 4 bases and J by 11 bases, and 10 bases separated the two germline ends. Looked up from germline, CDR1 is SGHAT and CDR2 is FQNNGV. CDR3 sequence reads: CASSSSDWQYF. Written as DNA, the CDR3 is TGTGCCAGCAGCTCCAGTGATTGGCAGTATTTT.

The chain couples TRBV2 to TRBJ2-3, with D uncertain. Germline loops: CDR1 SNHLY, CDR2 FYNNEI. The CDR3 totals 12 residues. V gave up 7 bases and J gave up 1 base, with 6 bases separating them. This CDR3 reads CASMGGTDTQYF. CDR3 in DNA: TGTGCCAGCATGGGCGGCACAGATACGCAGTATTTT.

There are many counts of this clonotype. The chain couples TRBV7-2 to TRBJ2-7, with TRBD2 as a possible D gene (6 bases). This CDR3 spans 14 amino acids. Per germline, CDR1 SGHTA and CDR2 FQGNSA. The ends were cut back, 5 bases at V and 3 bases at J, with 14 bases in the middle. CDR3 amino acids: CASSLLMTSYEQYF. The CDR3 bases are TGTGCCAGCAGCCTACTCATGACTAGCTACGAGCAGTACTTC.

This clonotype has a handful of counts. The rearrangement joins TRBV6-6 to TRBJ1-4; maybe TRBD1 (6 bases). Germline CDR1 MNHNY, CDR2 SVGAGI (reference sequence). V was trimmed by 2 bases and J by 6 bases, leaving 13 bases between them. The CDR3 is 15 residues long. CDR3 region: CASSYAGQRDEKLFF. The CDR3 DNA reads TGTGCCAGCAGTTACGCCGGACAGAGAGATGAAAAACTGTTTTTT.

This clonotype was counted between two and nine times. The chain uses TRBV7-3 and TRBJ2-6, with D perhaps matching TRBD1 or TRBD2 (5 bases each). The germline V gene has CDR1 SGHTA and CDR2 FQGTGA. The length of the CDR3 is 16 residues. Trimming stripped 4 bases from V and 0 bases from J, with 10 bases between. The DNA for the CDR3 is TGTGCCAGCAGCTCGGGACGGTTCTCTGGGGCCAACGTCCTGACTTTC. Its protein product is CASSSGRFSGANVLTF. Full variable domain (rest looked up from reference TRBV7-3 and TRBJ2-6): GAGVSQTPSNKVTEKGKYVELRCDPISGHTALYWYRQSLGQGPEFLIYFQGTGAADDSGLPNDRFFAVRPEGSVSTLKIQRTERGDSAVYLCASSSGRFSGANVLTFGAGSRLTVL.